The present TCR beta chain was sequenced within a study of cytomegalovirus exposure and HLA in healthy donors. Study in general: In an earlier analysis, around 120 million unique TCR beta sequences were found from 150 million to 200 million T cells. Samples from HLA-typed donors yielded approximately 88 million unique TCRs in an early data release. Whole-study findings and limits: Later analysis indicated greater clonal expansion among HLA-associated TCR beta chains than among equally common other chains.

V was cut by 3 bases and J by 2 bases, with 7 bases left in between. Germline V lookup: CDR1 SGHRS, CDR2 YFSETQ. This CDR3 is built from 13 residues. Remarks on this clone: Its antigen is not identified.

It was with 60 Vbeta and 13 Jbeta primers that the PCR ran. Assay: immunoSEQ multiplex PCR; the TCRdb copy retains only in-frame clones and omits some. The sample yields about 150,000 clones, 82% seen once. The chain employs TRBV5-1 and TRBJ2-3; D uncertain. The sequence derives from a woman aged 45-65 years in good health and CMV-seropositive. Source material: PBMCs. The CDR3 region has the DNA TGCGCCAGCAGCTCGCAAGCCACAGATACGCAGTATTTT. Translated: CASSSQATDTQYF.